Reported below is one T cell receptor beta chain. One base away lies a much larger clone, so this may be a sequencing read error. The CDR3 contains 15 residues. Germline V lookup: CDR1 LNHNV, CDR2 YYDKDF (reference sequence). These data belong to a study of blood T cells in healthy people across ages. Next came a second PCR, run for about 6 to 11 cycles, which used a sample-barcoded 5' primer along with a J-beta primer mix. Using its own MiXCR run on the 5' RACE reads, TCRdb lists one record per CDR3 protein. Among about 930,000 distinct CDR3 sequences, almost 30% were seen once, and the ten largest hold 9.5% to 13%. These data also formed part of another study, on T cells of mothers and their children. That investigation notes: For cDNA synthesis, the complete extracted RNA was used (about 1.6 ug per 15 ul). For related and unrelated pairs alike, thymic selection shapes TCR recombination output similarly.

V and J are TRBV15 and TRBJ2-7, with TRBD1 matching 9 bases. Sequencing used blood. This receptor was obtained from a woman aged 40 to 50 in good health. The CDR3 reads CATSSGHGTGNPQDF. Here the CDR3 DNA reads TGTGCCACCAGCAGCGGACACGGGACAGGGAATCCCCAGGACTTC.